This TCR beta chain derives from a study of blood T cell repertoires in COVID-19. On the study more broadly: Samples of COVID-19 (acute and convalescent) were obtained from the United States, Italy and Spain. T cells, B-cell-depleted T cells, or PBMCs provided the cDNA or gDNA that served as material.

Original analysis: Using reference gene primer amplification, nucleated cell counts were estimated. The assay was immunoSEQ multiplex PCR, and TCRdb's table has in-frame clones only and misses some. V and J calls plus clone size are reproduced from that table; the DNA served to infer D and trimming. The sample has more than 95,000 clones; around 81% are singletons. The clonotype was recovered from an elderly man with acute or convalescent COVID-19. Input material: peripheral blood.

The CDR3 DNA sequence: TGTGCCAGCAGCCCCGGGACAGGGGTTGACGAGCAGTACTTC. Protein sequence: CASSPGTGVDEQYF. The rearrangement links TRBV7-6 to TRBJ2-7, with 10 bases identical to TRBD1. CDR1 and CDR2 (germline): SGHVS, FNYEAQ. The CDR3 loop spans 14 amino acids. The J segment lost 5 bases and the V segment lost 5 bases, leaving 6 bases of the junction unmatched.